The rows below give T cell receptor beta chains drawn from one sample of a study of T cell changes during pregnancy in multiple sclerosis. The assay was immunoSEQ multiplex PCR, and TCRdb's table has in-frame clones only and misses some. The profile shows tens of thousands of clones, about 93% of them singletons. The sample in question was CD8+ T cells from peripheral blood mononuclear cells, obtained after pregnancy. The receptor source for this set is a female donor with multiple sclerosis, enrolled in a pregnancy study. Each CDR3 is given with its conserved first and last residue. Each record gives: V gene, J gene, CDR3 length, D gene, clone size, CDR3 DNA, CDR3 protein. The D gene is left open where the match is weak. The size entry is marked missing in some rows and otherwise reads once, few, many or a size class.

>TRBV30|TRBJ2-1|18|TRBD2|NA
TGTGCCTGGACCCCCCGGGGGACTAGCGGGAGGGCCCTCAATGAGCAGTTCTTC
CAWTPRGTSGRALNEQFF
>TRBV13|TRBJ2-2|18|TRBD1|NA
TGTGCCAGCAGCTCATCCTATACAGGGGGCGCGGACACCGGGGAGCTGTTTTTT
CASSSSYTGGADTGELFF
>TRBV10-3|TRBJ1-2|14|NA|NA
TGTGCCATCAGGGCGGGCGGCGGTAACTATGGCTACACCTTC
CAIRAGGGNYGYTF
>TRBV6-5|TRBJ2-1|13|TRBD1|NA
TGTGCCAGCAGTACGGACAGGGACAATGAGCAGTTCTTC
CASSTDRDNEQFF
>TRBV4-1|TRBJ2-7|15|NA|NA
TGCGCCAGCAGCCAAGATCATAGCGAACTGTACGAGCAGTACTTC
CASSQDHSELYEQYF
>TRBV10-3|TRBJ1-5|15|TRBD1|NA
TGTGCCATCAGCCCAACACAGGGGGGCGATCAGCCCCAGCATTTT
CAISPTQGGDQPQHF
>TRBV7-9|TRBJ2-5|15|NA|NA
TGTGCCAGCAGCCAACAAGCCCAGGGGCAAGAGACCCAGTACTTC
CASSQQAQGQETQYF
>TRBV19|TRBJ1-1|13|TRBD1|NA
TGTGCCAGTAAACAGGGGTTAAGCCCTGAAGCTTTCTTT
CASKQGLSPEAFF
>TRBV28|TRBJ2-3|16|NA|NA
TGTGCCAGCAGTTTATGGGAGGAGGGGCGCACAGATACGCAGTATTTT
CASSLWEEGRTDTQYF
>TRBV19|TRBJ2-1|14|NA|once
TGTGCCAGTAGTCCCTGGGGGCTATCGGGTGAGCAGTTCTTC
CASSPWGLSGEQFF
>TRBV7-9|TRBJ1-1|15|NA|NA
TGTGCCAGCAGCTTAGCTCAGGGAAGTGACACTGAAGCTTTCTTT
CASSLAQGSDTEAFF
>TRBV5-1|TRBJ2-3|14|NA|NA
TGCGCCAGCACCCCGGACAGCTACACAGATACGCAGTATTTT
CASTPDSYTDTQYF
>TRBV5-4|TRBJ2-7|11|NA|NA
TGTGCCAGCAGCTCATCCTACGAGCAGTACTTC
CASSSSYEQYF
>TRBV27|TRBJ1-4|16|NA|NA
TGTGCCAGCAGTTTGGTCAGAGGTGCAACTAATGAAAAACTGTTTTTT
CASSLVRGATNEKLFF
>TRBV9|TRBJ2-1|15|TRBD1|NA
TGTGCCAGCAGCGTAGGACAGGGGAGATTCGATGAGCAGTTCTTC
CASSVGQGRFDEQFF
>TRBV27|TRBJ1-5|13|NA|NA
TGTGCCAGCACCCCATCACTAGGACAGCCCCAGCATTTT
CASTPSLGQPQHF
>TRBV27|TRBJ1-1|15|NA|NA
TGTGCCAGCAGTTTAATTAAACAGGAGATACGGGAAGCTTTCTTT
CASSLIKQEIREAFF
>TRBV10-3|TRBJ1-1|13|NA|NA
TGTGCCATCAGCCCCCGGACGGACTTTGAAGCTTTCTTT
CAISPRTDFEAFF
>TRBV13|TRBJ2-1|14|NA|NA
TGTGCCAGCGGGGGCGGGAGCTCCTACAATGAGCAGTTCTTC
CASGGGSSYNEQFF
>TRBV5-4|TRBJ2-7|15|TRBD1|NA
TGTGCCAGCAGCTTATCAACAGGGGGTGTGTACGAGCAGTACTTC
CASSLSTGGVYEQYF
>TRBV27|TRBJ2-1|15|NA|NA
TGTGCCAGCAGTTTCCTAGCAGATTTAGACAATGAGCAGTTCTTC
CASSFLADLDNEQFF
>TRBV15|TRBJ2-5|15|NA|NA
TGTGCCACCAGCAGCCGGGGTTCTAGCGTGGAGACCCAGTACTTC
CATSSRGSSVETQYF
>TRBV10-1|TRBJ2-3|15|NA|NA
TGCGCCAGCAGTGCCCTAGCAGATAGCACAGATACGCAGTATTTT
CASSALADSTDTQYF
>TRBV7-9|TRBJ1-3|16|TRBD1|NA
TGTGCCAGCAGCCCCCACGACAGGGAAAAGTTGAACACCATATATTTT
CASSPHDREKLNTIYF
>TRBV11-2|TRBJ2-5|15|NA|NA
TGTGCCAGCAGCTTAGTACCCTACTTCTTAGAGACCCAGTACTTC
CASSLVPYFLETQYF
>TRBV28|TRBJ2-7|13|NA|NA
TGTGCCAGCAGTTTCGGGAGCATCTACGAGCAGTACTTC
CASSFGSIYEQYF
>TRBV5-1|TRBJ2-1|15|TRBD2|NA
TGCGCCAGCAGCGTAACTAGCGGGACTGTCAATGAGCAGTTCTTC
CASSVTSGTVNEQFF
>TRBV7-3|TRBJ2-7|14|NA|NA
TGTGCCAGCAGCCCGGGGACACTAGTCTACGAGCAGTACTTC
CASSPGTLVYEQYF
>TRBV7-6|TRBJ2-1|14|TRBD2|NA
TGTGCCAGCAGCAGTAGCGGGGATTACAATGAGCAGTTCTTC
CASSSSGDYNEQFF
>TRBV27|TRBJ1-5|18|NA|NA
TGTGCCAGCAGTTTATCCTTCCACACAGGGAATAGCAATCAGCCCCAGCATTTT
CASSLSFHTGNSNQPQHF
>TRBV6-5|TRBJ1-2|16|NA|NA
TGTGCCAGCAGTTACGAGGTCCCACCAGCTAACTATGGCTACACCTTC
CASSYEVPPANYGYTF
>TRBV7-9|TRBJ2-1|15|NA|NA
TGTGCCAGCAGCTTAAAAGACAGTTCCTACAATGAGCAGTTCTTC
CASSLKDSSYNEQFF
>TRBV4-2|TRBJ2-5|17|NA|NA
TGTGCCAGCAGCCAAGATTATCCTTCCCCCCCCCAAGAGACCCAGTACTTC
CASSQDYPSPPQETQYF
>TRBV27|TRBJ1-5|13|NA|NA
TGTGCCAGCAGTTTATTAGGGGGTCAGCCCCAGCATTTT
CASSLLGGQPQHF